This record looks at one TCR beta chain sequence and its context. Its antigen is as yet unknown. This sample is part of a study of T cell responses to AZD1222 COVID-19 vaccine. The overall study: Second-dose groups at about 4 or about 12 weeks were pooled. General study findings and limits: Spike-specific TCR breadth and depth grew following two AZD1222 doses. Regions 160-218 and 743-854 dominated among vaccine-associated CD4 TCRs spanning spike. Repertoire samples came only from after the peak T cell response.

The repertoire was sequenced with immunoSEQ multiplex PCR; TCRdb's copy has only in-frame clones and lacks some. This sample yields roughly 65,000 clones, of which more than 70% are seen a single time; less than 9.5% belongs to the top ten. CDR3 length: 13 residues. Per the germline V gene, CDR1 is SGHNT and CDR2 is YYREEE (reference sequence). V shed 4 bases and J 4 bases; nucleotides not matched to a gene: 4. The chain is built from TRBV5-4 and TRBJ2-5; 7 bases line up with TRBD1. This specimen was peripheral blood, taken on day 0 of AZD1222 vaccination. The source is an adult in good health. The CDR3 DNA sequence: TGTGCCAGCAGCACCCCAGGGGGAGAGACCCAGTACTTC. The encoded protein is CASSTPGGETQYF.